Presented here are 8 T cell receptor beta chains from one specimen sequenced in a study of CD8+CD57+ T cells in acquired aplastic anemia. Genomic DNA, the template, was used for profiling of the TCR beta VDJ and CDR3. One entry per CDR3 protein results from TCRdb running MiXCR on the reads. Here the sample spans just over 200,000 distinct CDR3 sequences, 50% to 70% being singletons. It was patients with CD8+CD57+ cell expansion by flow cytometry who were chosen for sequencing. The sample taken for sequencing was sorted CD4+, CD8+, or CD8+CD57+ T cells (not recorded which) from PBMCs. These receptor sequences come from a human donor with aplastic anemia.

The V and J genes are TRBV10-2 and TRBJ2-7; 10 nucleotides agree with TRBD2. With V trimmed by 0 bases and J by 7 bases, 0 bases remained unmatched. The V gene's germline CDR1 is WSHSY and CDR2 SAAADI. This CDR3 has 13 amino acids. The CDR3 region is CASSESSGREQYF. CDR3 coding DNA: TGCGCCAGCAGTGAGTCTAGCGGGAGGGAGCAGTACTTC.

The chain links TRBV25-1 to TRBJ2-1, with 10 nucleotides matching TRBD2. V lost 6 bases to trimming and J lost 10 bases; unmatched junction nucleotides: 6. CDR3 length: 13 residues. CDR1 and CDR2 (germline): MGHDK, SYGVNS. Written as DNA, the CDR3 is TGTGCCAGCAGCCACATACTAGCGGGGGAGCAGTTCTTC. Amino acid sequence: CASSHILAGEQFF.

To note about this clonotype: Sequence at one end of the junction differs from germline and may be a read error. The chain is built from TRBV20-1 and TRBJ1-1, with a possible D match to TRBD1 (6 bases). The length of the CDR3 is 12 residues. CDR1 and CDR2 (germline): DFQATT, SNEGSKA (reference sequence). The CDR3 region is CSAWKGDTGAFF. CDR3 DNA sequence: TGCAGTGCCTGGAAGGGGGACACTGGAGCTTTCTTT.

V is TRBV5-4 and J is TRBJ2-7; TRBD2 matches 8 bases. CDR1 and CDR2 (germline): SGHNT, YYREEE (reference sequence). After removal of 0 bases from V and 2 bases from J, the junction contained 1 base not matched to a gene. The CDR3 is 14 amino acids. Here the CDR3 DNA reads TGTGCCAGCAGCTTGGAGCGGGGGCCCTACGAGCAGTACTTC. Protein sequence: CASSLERGPYEQYF. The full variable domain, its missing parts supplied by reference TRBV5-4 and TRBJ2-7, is ETGVTQSPTHLIKTRGQQVTLRCSSQSGHNTVSWYQQALGQGPQFIFQYYREEENGRGNFPPRFSGLQFPNYSSELNVNALELDDSALYLCASSLERGPYEQYFGPGTRLTVT.

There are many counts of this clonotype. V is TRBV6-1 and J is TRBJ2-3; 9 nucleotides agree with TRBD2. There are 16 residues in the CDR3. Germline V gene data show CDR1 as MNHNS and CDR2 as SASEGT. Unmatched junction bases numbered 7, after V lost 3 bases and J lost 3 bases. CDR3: CASSEFGLAGTDTQYF. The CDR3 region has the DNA TGTGCCAGCAGTGAGTTTGGGCTAGCGGGGACAGATACGCAGTATTTT.

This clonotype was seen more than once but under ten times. The CDR3 loop is CATSDAASGQETQYF. In nucleotides, the CDR3 is TGTGCCACCAGTGATGCCGCTAGCGGCCAAGAGACCCAGTACTTC. This sequence joins TRBV24-1 and TRBJ2-5; 7 nucleotides line up with TRBD2. Germline CDR1 and CDR2: KGHDR and SFDVKD. V was pared by 3 bases and J by 1 base, with 4 bases of the junction left unmatched. The CDR3 is 15 amino acids.

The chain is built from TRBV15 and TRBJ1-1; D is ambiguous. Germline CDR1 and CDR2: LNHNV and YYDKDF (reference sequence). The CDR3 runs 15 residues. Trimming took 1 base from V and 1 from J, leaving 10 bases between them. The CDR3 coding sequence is TGTGCCACCAGCAGAGTAGGCAGCCGGAACACTGAAGCTTTCTTT. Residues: CATSRVGSRNTEAFF. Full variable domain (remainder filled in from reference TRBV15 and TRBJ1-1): DAMVIQNPRYQVTQFGKPVTLSCSQTLNHNVMYWYQQKSSQAPKLLFHYYDKDFNNEADTPDNFQSRRPNTSFCFLDIRSPGLGDTAMYLCATSRVGSRNTEAFFGQGTRLTVV.

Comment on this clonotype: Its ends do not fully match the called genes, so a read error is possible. CDR3 sequence (DNA): TGTGCCAGCAGCCAAGACCCTCTAGCGGGGGGGGCCTACGTCCTGACTTTC. Amino acids: CASSQDPLAGGAYVLTF. This chain connects TRBV7-6 to TRBJ2-6, with 12 positions matching TRBD2. CDR3 length: 17 amino acids. Germline CDR1 SGHVS, CDR2 FNYEAQ.